The 27 T cell receptor beta chains presented below share a single source sample, sequenced in a study of blood T cells in healthy people across ages. Using a J-beta primer mix together with a sample-barcoded 5' primer, a second PCR was run for about 6 to 11 cycles. TCRdb reprocessed the 5' RACE reads with MiXCR, giving one entry per CDR3 protein. This table holds hundreds of thousands of distinct CDR3 sequences, approximately 30% found once. The sequenced sample was blood. The receptors come from a woman older than 75 in good health.

This clonotype was recorded many times. V and J are TRBV6-1 and TRBJ1-2; a possible D gene is TRBD1 (6 bases). Germline V CDR1 and CDR2: MNHNS, SASEGT. V dropped 6 bases and J dropped 8 bases, with 22 bases sitting between them. This CDR3 comprises 15 residues. This CDR3 is CASSPQGLRAEGYTF. DNA of the CDR3: TGTGCCAGCAGCCCCCAGGGGCTCAGGGCGGAGGGCTACACCTTC.

This chain joins TRBV9 and TRBJ2-4; 7 nucleotides agree with TRBD1. Matching the DNA end better, TRBJ2-7 makes the J call doubtful. CDR1 is SGDLS, CDR2 YYNGEE, per germline. The CDR3 has 14 amino acids. Here the CDR3 DNA reads TGTGCCAGCAGCGTAGCGGGACAGACCTACGAGCAGTACTTC. This gives the protein CASSVAGQTYEQYF.

The V and J genes are TRBV12-3 or TRBV12-4 and TRBJ1-5; D gene unclear. The CDR3 is made up of 14 amino acids. V was cut by 2 bases and J by 9 bases, with 14 bases left in between. In DNA form, the CDR3 reads TGTGCCAGCAGTTTAAGAATGAGCAATTGGCCCCAGCATTTT. Translation gives CASSLRMSNWPQHF.

With respect to this clonotype: One end of the junction does not line up with germline, which may come from a read error. This chain uses TRBV6-1 with TRBJ1-2; D is unclear. The CDR3 length is 13 residues. Germline CDR1 and CDR2: MNHNS and SASEGT. The DNA of the CDR3 is TGTACCAGCAGGACTGGGCAGATCTATGGCTACACCTTC. Its translation: CTSRTGQIYGYTF.

Worth noting for this clonotype: A much more abundant neighbour one base away suggests this may be a read error. The rearrangement links TRBV12-1 to TRBJ2-5; the table's D call, TRBD1, has no DNA check behind it. TRBV12-1 is a listed pseudogene. This CDR3 spans 17 amino acids. The DNA for the CDR3 is TGTGCCAGCAGCTTTTTTGGGACAGAGACGGGCTACAATGAGCAGTACTTC. Its translation: CASSFFGTETGYNEQYF.

There are many counts of this clonotype. The chain couples TRBV30 to TRBJ1-1; no firm D call. The CDR3 runs to 12 residues. Trimming shortened V by 5 bases and J by 1 base, and 8 bases separated the two germline ends. Germline V gene sequence: CDR1 GTSNPN, CDR2 SVGIG (reference sequence). CDR3 protein: CAWRTGNTEAFF. CDR3 nucleotide sequence: TGTGCCTGGCGGACGGGGAACACTGAAGCTTTCTTT.

V gene TRBV30 combines with J gene TRBJ2-2; D remains unclear. CDR1 is GTSNPN and CDR2 is SVGIG in the germline V gene (reference sequence). V lost 2 bases, J lost 4 bases, and 5 bases lay in between. This CDR3 region has 12 residues. In DNA, the CDR3 is TGTGCCTGGAGTCAGTTCACCGGGGAGCTGTTTTTT. This encodes CAWSQFTGELFF.

The rearrangement uses TRBV7-2 and TRBJ2-7, with D maybe TRBD2 (6 bases). Trimming took off 1 base at V and 3 bases at J, with 13 bases between the two ends. From germline, CDR1 is SGHTA and CDR2 FQGNSA. CDR3 length: 15 residues. CDR3 sequence reads: CASSLVRGLFYEQYF. The CDR3 region has the DNA TGTGCCAGCAGCTTAGTGCGGGGACTCTTCTACGAGCAGTACTTC.

This clonotype was observed a handful of times. Given a much more abundant clone one base away, this may be a read error. V and J are TRBV20-1 and TRBJ2-1; TRBD1 matches 11 bases. Gene TRBJ2-7 matches the end of the DNA better, so the J call may be wrong. CDR1 and CDR2 (germline): DFQATT, SNEGSKA (reference sequence). There are 16 residues in the CDR3. The CDR3 loop is CSAESGTGGYSNEQYF. Written as DNA, the CDR3 is TGCAGTGCTGAATCGGGGACAGGGGGATACTCCAATGAGCAGTACTTC.

This clonotype was counted ten times or more. The rearrangement links TRBV5-6 to TRBJ2-1; no definite D call. Between the trimmed V and J ends, which lost 0 bases and 7 bases, there was a span of 23 bases. CDR1 SGHDT and CDR2 YYEEEE come from the germline V gene. This CDR3 has 18 residues. CDR3 sequence: CASSLVKNRALPRNEQFF. The CDR3 nucleotides read TGTGCCAGCAGCTTGGTGAAAAACCGGGCCTTACCAAGGAATGAGCAGTTCTTC.

This clonotype appeared a few times. The chain has TRBV2 and TRBJ1-1, with TRBD1 matching over 11 bases. The CDR3 is made up of 16 amino acids. CDR1 and CDR2 from the germline V gene are SNHLY and FYNNEI. Trimming took 4 bases from V and 10 from J; bases not matched to a gene: 14. The DNA of the CDR3 is TGTGCCAGCAGTGTTACCGGACAGGGGGCATTGTTCGGAGCTTTCTTT. It codes for CASSVTGQGALFGAFF.

V is TRBV21-1 and J is TRBJ1-4. TRBV21-1 is a pseudogene. CDR3 size: 11 residues. The CDR3 protein is CASSANEKLFF. The CDR3 bases are TGTGCCAGTTCGGCTAATGAAAAACTGTTTTTT.

The V gene is TRBV29-1, the J gene TRBJ2-7; the D is unclear. CDR3 size: 12 residues. Between the trimmed V and J ends, which lost 3 bases and 3 bases, there was a span of 9 bases. Germline CDR1 is SQVTM and CDR2 is ANQGSEA. The CDR3 is CSVDGLFYEQYF. The CDR3, as DNA: TGCAGCGTTGATGGGCTATTCTACGAGCAGTACTTC.

The table lists this clonotype with many counts. V is TRBV12-3 or TRBV12-4 and J is TRBJ2-7; maybe TRBD1 (6 bases). The ends were cut back, 6 bases at V and 4 bases at J, with 13 bases in the middle. The CDR3 is made up of 13 amino acids. The CDR3 DNA reads TGTGCCAGCAGACCGGGACACACTTACGAGCAGTACTTC. It yields the protein CASRPGHTYEQYF.

With respect to this clonotype: Germline and junction disagree at one end, which may indicate a read error. V is TRBV19 and J is TRBJ1-2; a possible D gene is TRBD1 (5 bases). The CDR3 extends over 13 amino acids. Germline lookup yields CDR1 LNHDA and CDR2 SQIVND (reference sequence). The CDR3 spells CARSIGTRYGYTF. CDR3 coding DNA: TGTGCCAGGAGTATAGGGACTCGTTATGGCTACACCTTC.

Regarding this clonotype: One end of the junction does not line up with germline, which may come from a read error. The rearrangement uses TRBV7-9 and TRBJ2-2; possibly TRBD1 or TRBD2 for D (7 bases each). The CDR3 has 17 residues. Germline CDR1 and CDR2: SEHNR and FQNEAQ (reference sequence). CDR3 in amino acids: CANSSPGGQTNIGELFF. In DNA form, the CDR3 reads TGTGCCAACAGCTCCCCGGGGGGACAGACGAACATCGGGGAGCTGTTTTTT.

This clonotype was seen a handful of times. The chain links TRBV5-1 to TRBJ1-6, with TRBD1 as a possible D gene (5 bases). This CDR3 has 18 amino acids. Germline assignment: CDR1 SGHRS and CDR2 YFSETQ. Trimming left V 0 bases short and J 0 bases short, with 13 bases between. CDR3: CASSLGSGSSSYNSPLHF. Written as DNA, the CDR3 is TGCGCCAGCAGCTTGGGATCAGGGAGTAGCTCCTATAATTCACCCCTCCACTTT.

This clonotype occurred many times. The rearrangement links TRBV6-6 to TRBJ1-1; possibly TRBD1 for D (6 bases). CDR3 size: 14 residues. V was shortened by 4 bases and J by 0 bases, with 9 bases between the two germline ends. The germline V gene has CDR1 MNHNY and CDR2 SVGAGI (reference sequence). The CDR3 is CASSSQGLNTEAFF. The CDR3 DNA reads as TGTGCCAGCAGTTCCCAGGGGTTGAACACTGAAGCTTTCTTT.

The chain recombines TRBV2 with TRBJ1-2; D possibly corresponds to TRBD1 (5 bases). V gave up 4 bases and J gave up 8 bases, with 11 bases separating them. The CDR3 has 12 amino acids. CDR1 and CDR2 from the germline V gene are SNHLY and FYNNEI. The CDR3, as DNA: TGTGCCAGCAGTGGTCAGGGTTTCGGCTACACCTTC. Protein sequence: CASSGQGFGYTF.

V gene TRBV19 combines with J gene TRBJ2-3; 7 bases line up with TRBD2. The ends lost 1 base at V and 6 bases at J; junction bases unmatched: 10. The CDR3 length is 16 residues. Germline loops: CDR1 LNHDA, CDR2 SQIVND (reference sequence). This CDR3 is CASSIGASGLLDTQYF. CDR3 DNA: TGTGCCAGTAGTATAGGGGCTAGCGGACTCTTGGATACGCAGTATTTT.

In this sample, this clonotype turned up many times. The chain links TRBV10-3 to TRBJ2-5, with TRBD2 matching 10 bases. Germline CDR1 and CDR2: ENHRY and SYGVKD. Trimming at V came to 5 bases and at J to 1 base, leaving 4 bases not matched to a gene. The CDR3 totals 15 residues. CDR3 in amino acids: CAISTVAGGQETQYF. In DNA, the CDR3 is TGTGCCATCAGTACCGTAGCGGGGGGCCAAGAGACCCAGTACTTC.

As concerns this clonotype: Just one base apart from a much larger clone, this may be a read error. This chain links TRBV20-1 with TRBJ2-5, with 8 nucleotides matching TRBD2. This CDR3 contains 17 residues. V dropped 0 bases and J dropped 4; count of bases not matched to a gene: 13. CDR1 DFQATT and CDR2 SNEGSKA come from the germline V gene (reference sequence). CDR3 loop: CSARDGVLAGWVETQYF. The DNA for the CDR3 is TGCAGTGCTAGAGACGGGGTTTTAGCGGGGTGGGTAGAGACCCAGTACTTC.

The table lists this clonotype with many counts. This chain links TRBV7-3 with TRBJ2-3; no firm D call. The germline CDR1 and CDR2 sequences are SGHTA and FQGTGA. The V end lost 1 base, the J end lost 4 bases, and 12 bases lay between the germline ends. This CDR3 is built from 15 residues. The CDR3: CASSLKWSTADTQYF. The CDR3 region has the DNA TGTGCCAGCAGCTTAAAGTGGTCGACCGCAGATACGCAGTATTTT.

This chain connects TRBV30 to TRBJ2-5; a possible D gene is TRBD1 (5 bases). In germline, CDR1 is GTSNPN, CDR2 SVGIG (reference sequence). Trimming shortened V by 0 bases and J by 5 bases, and 13 bases separated the two germline ends. CDR3 length equals 14 residues. The CDR3 region has the DNA TGTGCCTGGAGTGTTGGTAAGGGGATGGAGACCCAGTACTTC. Its translation is CAWSVGKGMETQYF.

The chain has TRBV18 and TRBJ1-1; D may be TRBD1 (6 bases). V dropped 0 bases and J dropped 4 bases, with 15 bases sitting between them. Germline lookup yields CDR1 KGHSH and CDR2 LQKENI. The CDR3 length is 16 residues. The CDR3 DNA reads as TGTGCCAGCTCACCACCGGGAAGGGGGGCTCGCACTGAAGCTTTCTTT. Protein: CASSPPGRGARTEAFF.

The V call is TRBV30, the J call TRBJ2-1; 8 bases fit TRBD2. V dropped 0 bases and J dropped 2; count of bases not matched to a gene: 6. Per germline, CDR1 GTSNPN and CDR2 SVGIG (reference sequence). CDR3 length equals 16 residues. CDR3 nucleotides: TGTGCCTGGAGTGTACCGGGGGGGGCCGCCTACAATGAGCAGTTCTTC. Translating gives CAWSVPGGAAYNEQFF.

The rearrangement joins TRBV6-2 or TRBV6-3 to TRBJ2-1, with TRBD2 matching 15 bases. Germline V gene sequence: CDR1 MNHEY, CDR2 SVGEGT. The junction had 9 bases not matched to a gene; V was cut back by 7 bases and J by 8 bases. This CDR3 has 16 amino acids. The CDR3 is CASTGTSGGTWDEQFF. The CDR3 coding sequence is TGTGCCAGCACCGGGACTAGCGGGGGGACCTGGGATGAGCAGTTCTTC.